The 18 T cell receptor beta chains below all came from one sample that was sequenced in a study of cytomegalovirus exposure and HLA in healthy donors. The PCR used 60 Vbeta and 13 Jbeta primers. Method: immunoSEQ multiplex PCR; TCRdb's copy keeps in-frame clones and lacks some. The sample includes 150,000 to 200,000 clones, 65% to 70% of them seen just once. The sequenced sample consisted of PBMCs. Receptors originate from a woman between 18 and 30 years old in good health and CMV-seropositive.

This chain uses TRBV7-6 with TRBJ1-1; no clear D gene. The CDR3 contains 13 residues. V shed 5 bases and J shed 4 bases, with 11 bases lying between them. Looked up from germline, CDR1 is SGHVS and CDR2 is FNYEAQ. Here the CDR3 reads CASSPAGGTEAFF. DNA for the CDR3: TGTGCCAGCAGCCCCGCGGGAGGCACTGAAGCTTTCTTT. Looking up the rest from reference TRBV7-6 and TRBJ1-1 gives the full variable domain: GAGVSQSPRYKVTKRGQDVALRCDPISGHVSLYWYRQALGQGPEFLTYFNYEAQQDKSGLPNDRFSAERPEGSISTLTIQRTEQRDSAMYRCASSPAGGTEAFFGQGTRLTVV.

In the case of this clone: One junction end disagrees with the germline gene, perhaps due to a read error. The chain recombines TRBV7-7 with TRBJ2-2, with 9 bases lining up with TRBD2. CDR1 is SSHAT and CDR2 is FNYEAQ in the germline V gene (reference sequence). The CDR3 has 20 amino acids. CDR3 in DNA: TGTGCTAGCAGCTCTAGGGGGGAATTAGCGGGGGACCTAGGTAGCGGGGAGCTGTTTTTT. Translated: CASSSRGELAGDLGSGELFF.

The V gene is TRBV18, the J gene TRBJ2-5; TRBD2 might be the D (5 bases). The ends were cut back, 3 bases at V and 4 bases at J, with 12 bases in the middle. The CDR3 loop spans 14 amino acids. Germline values: CDR1 KGHSH, CDR2 LQKENI. CDR3 coding DNA: TGTGCCAGCTCACCGCCGGGGTACCCAGAGACCCAGTACTTC. This gives the protein CASSPPGYPETQYF.

V usage is TRBV7-8 and J usage is TRBJ1-2, with D perhaps TRBD1 (5 bases). There are 15 residues in the CDR3. Germline V CDR1 and CDR2: SGHVS, FQNEAQ. Trimming took 4 bases from V and 4 from J, leaving 16 bases between them. The CDR3 is CASSSAAGQSYGYTF. DNA of the CDR3: TGTGCCAGCAGCTCAGCGGCGGGGCAGAGCTATGGCTACACCTTC.

A single count supports this clone. This sequence joins TRBV13 and TRBJ1-1; D is possibly TRBD1 (5 bases). The CDR3 has 14 residues. Germline assignment: CDR1 PRHDT and CDR2 FYEKMQ (reference sequence). V lost 5 bases to trimming and J lost 0 bases, with 10 bases between them. CDR3 amino acids: CASSPGNLNTEAFF. In DNA, the CDR3 is TGTGCCAGCAGCCCAGGGAACCTGAACACTGAAGCTTTCTTT.

The rearrangement joins TRBV2 to TRBJ1-2; no firm D call. Trimming left V 7 bases short and J 3 bases short, with 9 bases between. Germline V gene data show CDR1 as SNHLY and CDR2 as FYNNEI. The CDR3 is 12 amino acids. DNA for the CDR3: TGTGCCAGCAATCAACGGGACTATGGCTACACCTTC. Its translation: CASNQRDYGYTF.

The chain couples TRBV2 to TRBJ1-2; possibly TRBD1 for D (5 bases). Germline V gene data show CDR1 as SNHLY and CDR2 as FYNNEI. Trimming took 1 base from V and 4 from J, leaving 13 bases between them. This CDR3 is built from 15 residues. CDR3 nucleotide sequence: TGTGCCAGCAGTGAAGTACGGCAGGGCGGCTATGGCTACACCTTC. This codes for CASSEVRQGGYGYTF.

CDR3 coding DNA: TGTGCCAGCAGCGAACCCCTCCGGGACAGGGAAGAAAAACTGTTTTTT. This translates into CASSEPLRDREEKLFF. The chain couples TRBV7-6 to TRBJ1-4; 9 bases are shared with TRBD1. Trimming took 5 bases from V and 8 from J; bases not matched to a gene: 12. Germline loops: CDR1 SGHVS, CDR2 FNYEAQ. This CDR3 has 16 amino acids.

The chain has TRBV28 and TRBJ1-1; weak D call: TRBD1 (6 bases). The CDR3 has 15 residues. CDR1 and CDR2 from the germline V gene are MDHEN and SYDVKM. V lost 7 bases and J 4 bases, leaving 19 bases between the germline ends. CDR3 in DNA: TGTGCCAGCAACGGGCCCGGACAGAGGGGCACTGAAGCTTTCTTT. This encodes CASNGPGQRGTEAFF.

Here the CDR3 reads CAWSGLAGGRGEQYF. CDR3 in DNA: TGTGCCTGGAGCGGACTAGCGGGGGGCCGGGGCGAGCAGTACTTC. The chain recombines TRBV30 with TRBJ2-7; the match to TRBD2 covers 14 bases. After removal of 3 bases from V and 6 bases from J, the junction contained 7 bases not matched to a gene. Germline loops: CDR1 GTSNPN, CDR2 SVGIG (reference sequence). The CDR3 runs to 15 residues.

On this clone itself: The germline gene is not matched at one end of the junction; a read error may be the cause. Other DNA sequences from this sample encode an identical CDR3 as well. V is TRBV7-6 and J is TRBJ1-1; possible D gene TRBD1, 5 bases. This CDR3 region has 16 residues. Germline-derived CDR1 and CDR2 are SGHVS and FNYEAQ. CDR3 amino acids: CASSPQIGTAAPEAFF. Here the CDR3 DNA reads TGTGCCAGCAGCCCTCAAATAGGGACTGCCGCTCCTGAAGCCTTCTTT. The complete variable domain, with remaining parts taken from reference TRBV7-6 and TRBJ1-1, reads GAGVSQSPRYKVTKRGQDVALRCDPISGHVSLYWYRQALGQGPEFLTYFNYEAQQDKSGLPNDRFSAERPEGSISTLTIQRTEQRDSAMYRCASSPQIGTAAPEAFFGQGTRLTVV.

The chain combines TRBV4-3 with TRBJ1-3; a weak D match, TRBD1 (5 bases). The CDR3 length is 17 residues. V was pared by 0 bases and J by 0 bases, with 12 bases between. Germline values: CDR1 LGHNA, CDR2 YSLEER. The CDR3 sequence: CASSQDSPGLSGNTIYF. The CDR3 DNA reads as TGCGCCAGCAGCCAAGATAGCCCGGGACTCTCTGGAAACACCATATATTTT.

The rearrangement uses TRBV9 and TRBJ2-2, with 8 nucleotides matching TRBD2. The germline CDR1 and CDR2 sequences are SGDLS and YYNGEE. This CDR3 contains 16 residues. Losses at the gene ends were 1 base for V and 7 bases for J; bases not matched to a gene: 9. CDR3 DNA: TGTGCCAGCAGCGTAAGGTTTAGCGGGGAACACGGGGAGCTGTTTTTT. Translation gives CASSVRFSGEHGELFF. Complete variable domain (other parts from reference TRBV9 and TRBJ2-2): DSGVTQTPKHLITATGQRVTLRCSPRSGDLSVYWYQQSLDQGLQFLIQYYNGEERAKGNILERFSAQQFPDLHSELNLSSLELGDSALYFCASSVRFSGEHGELFFGEGSRLTVL.

The gene calls are TRBV5-1 and TRBJ2-1; 9 bases are a match to TRBD2. The CDR3 is 18 residues long. Trimming took 0 bases from V and 0 from J; bases not matched to a gene: 7. CDR1 and CDR2 (germline): SGHRS, YFSETQ. CDR3 DNA sequence: TGCGCCAGCAGCTTGGAGTGGCGGGGGGGAAGCTCCTACAATGAGCAGTTCTTC. This sequence encodes CASSLEWRGGSSYNEQFF.

The chain employs TRBV28 and TRBJ2-6; no definite D call. V was clipped by 6 bases and J by 0 bases, with 9 bases between them. The CDR3 has 15 residues. Germline-derived CDR1 and CDR2 are MDHEN and SYDVKM. The chain's CDR3 is CASRAYISGANVLTF. The CDR3 coding sequence is TGTGCCAGCAGGGCTTACATCTCTGGGGCCAACGTCCTGACTTTC.

The chain employs TRBV7-3 and TRBJ1-1; maybe TRBD1 (5 bases). The CDR3 is 15 residues long. Germline V gives CDR1 SGHTA, CDR2 FQGTGA. Trimming removed 0 bases from V and 6 bases from J, with 14 bases in between. CDR3: CASSLTFGGFAEAFF. Here the CDR3 DNA reads TGTGCCAGCAGCTTAACTTTCGGGGGGTTTGCTGAAGCTTTCTTT.

The chain uses TRBV6-4 and TRBJ2-3, with D tentatively TRBD1 (6 bases). The V and J ends lost 5 bases and 2 bases respectively, with 8 bases between them. This CDR3 contains 13 residues. CDR1 MRHNA and CDR2 SNTAGT come from the germline V gene. The CDR3 region has the DNA TGTGCCAGCAGTTACAGGGTCACAGATACGCAGTATTTT. This encodes CASSYRVTDTQYF.

V is TRBV9 and J is TRBJ2-3; 8 bases are shared with TRBD2. Germline values: CDR1 SGDLS, CDR2 YYNGEE. V trimming: 0 bases; J trimming: 1 base; junction bases outside the gene matches: 7. The CDR3 runs 17 residues. The CDR3 DNA reads as TGTGCCAGCAGCGTAGGGGATAGCGGGACCCGCACAGATACGCAGTATTTT. Translation: CASSVGDSGTRTDTQYF.